This record concerns one T cell receptor (beta chain) sequence. What this receptor recognizes is not known. One base away there is no much larger clone; base qualities are not given. The donors were under 40 Caucasian individuals from Russia, aged 6 to 90 years, who were systemically healthy. Each donor gave ten milliliters of peripheral blood, drawn into EDTA-treated Vacutainer tubes. Ficoll-Paque density-gradient centrifugation was used to isolate PBMCs, with at least 6 million obtained per sample. Total RNA, at least 6 micrograms per sample, was extracted from PBMCs with Trizol reagent. For every donor, an aliquot of PBMCs went through flow cytometry to measure the percentages of naive CD45RAhigh/CD27high T cells. The sample originates from a study of blood T cells in healthy people across ages (dated by TCRdb to about 2015). Regarding the research as a whole: In model experiments, roughly one uniquely barcoded TCR beta cDNA molecule per two T cells was captured by template switching. Two additional independent replicas of 1 million unique cDNA reads from the same blood draw were analyzed for two donors (one aged 18 to 29 and one aged 80 or older). Four age groups were formed from the donors: young (average roughly 15 years), middle-aged (around 41), aged (approximately 60) and long-lived (82). The study measured age-related changes in TCR beta repertoire diversity using deep sequencing normalized with unique cDNA molecular identifiers. To avoid experimental bias, donors of different ages were spread randomly across the sequencing lanes.

Receptor libraries were prepared by 5' RACE. Sequencing instrument: Illumina HiSeq 2500. The second PCR ran for about 6 to 12 cycles and used a J-beta primer mix along with a sample-barcoded 5' primer. A template-switch 5' adaptor carrying 12 random nucleotides introduced a unique molecular identifier onto each TCR beta cDNA molecule. Each sample yielded at least 3 million CDR3-containing paired-end reads. First-strand cDNA was synthesized from all RNA with the Mint cDNA synthesis kit, primed by a TRBC-specific oligonucleotide. All cDNA was treated with uracil-DNA glycosylase and then went through a first 18-cycle PCR with the universal primers M1SS and BC2_uni_R. In the source study's methods: Each sample was normalized by randomly selecting 1 million high-quality reads, each carrying a distinct molecular identifier. Reads sharing molecular identifiers were discarded rather than binned into consensus sequences. CDR3 identification, clonotype clustering and error correction used MiTCR with a Q25 quality threshold and the strictest error-elimination algorithm. A nonparametric unseen species model with Euler transformation was used to estimate lower-bound total TCR beta diversity. TCRdb handled the public reads itself, with Q25 trimming in fastp and clone calling in MiXCR, and kept productive beta chains. All rows with the same CDR3 protein become a single entry with the most common DNA and genes. TCRdb's processing, not the authors' own work, is the source of the V and J calls. Within this sample are roughly 1,700,000 distinct CDR3 sequences, with under 30% of them counted one time only. Of the sample, 6.5% to 8.5% is held by the ten largest clones.

Based on the germline V gene (reference sequence), the CDR1 and CDR2 sequences are DFQATT and SNEGSKA. Trimming at the junction amounts to 3 bases on V and 1 base on J, and the germline ends lie 10 bases apart. The CDR3 contains 13 residues, cysteine and phenylalanine counted. The read is trimmed to its CDR3 DNA, 39 bases read in frame from base 1. What the study reported, not specific to this receptor: Compared with the aged group, the long-lived group had more naive CD4+ T cells, fewer expanded clones and increased TCR diversity, suggesting age selection. Donor CMV infection status was unknown, potentially confounding age-related changes in expanded clonotypes. Total diversity estimates from one million sequenced T cells were considered lower bounds and underestimates. As age increased, observed TCR beta diversity per million T cells dropped in a roughly linear way, and a significant reduction was already evident by age 40. A strong correlation was found between observed TCR beta diversity and the percentage of naive T cells measured by flow cytometry. Conclusive comparison of naive and antigen-experienced compartments was prevented by the profiling of bulk unsorted PBMCs.

The chain joins TRBV20-1 to TRBJ2-7; the D segment is perhaps TRBD1 or TRBD2, each sharing 5 matched bases. Sample: blood. This TCR came from a woman under 40 in good health. The nucleotides read TGCAGTGCTAGCTTTGGGGGATCCTACGAGCAGTACTTC. It is translated as CSASFGGSYEQYF.